The T cell receptor (beta chain) under discussion was sequenced for a study of blood T cell repertoires in COVID-19. Background on the study: Italy, Spain and the United States were the sources of the convalescent and acute COVID-19 samples. T cells, B-cell-depleted T cells, or PBMCs provided the cDNA or gDNA that served as material.

V trimming: 6 bases; J trimming: 8 bases; junction bases outside the gene matches: 9. The length of the CDR3 is 14 residues. The germline CDR1 and CDR2 sequences are SNHLY and FYNNEI. Clones were read by immunoSEQ multiplex PCR, and TCRdb kept only the in-frame ones, dropping some. The table shows about 220,000 clones, with roughly 84% occurring only once. V gene TRBV2 combines with J gene TRBJ2-1; 8 bases map to TRBD2. Sequencing was done on a sample of peripheral blood. This clonotype was obtained from a man aged 45 to 65 with active or convalescent COVID-19. CDR3 in amino acids: CASSNRGGRDEQFF. The DNA for the CDR3 is TGTGCCAGCAGCAACCGGGGGGGCAGGGATGAGCAGTTCTTC. Full variable domain (remainder filled in from reference TRBV2 and TRBJ2-1): EPEVTQTPSHQVTQMGQEVILRCVPISNHLYFYWYRQILGQKVEFLVSFYNNEISEKSEIFDDQFSVERPDGSNFTLKIRSTKLEDSAMYFCASSNRGGRDEQFFGPGTRLTVL.